The source of this T cell receptor beta chain is a study of blood T cells in healthy people across ages. A sample-barcoded 5' primer and a J-beta primer mix were used in a second PCR of about 7 to 12 cycles. Via MiXCR, TCRdb re-called the 5' RACE reads, giving one row per CDR3 protein. Here the sample spans 760,000 or so distinct CDR3 sequences, 20% to 25% being singletons. The CDR3 has 14 residues. Looked up from germline, CDR1 is SQVTM and CDR2 is ANQGSEA. Trimming removed 6 bases from V and 3 bases from J, with 15 bases in between. The same sample was also studied in work on T cells of mothers and their children.

The genes are TRBV29-1 and TRBJ2-1; a weak D match, TRBD1 (6 bases). The source of this sequence is a boy younger than 18 in good health. Sequencing used blood. The chain's CDR3 is CSVTGIRLYNEQFF. For the CDR3, the DNA is TGCAGCGTAACAGGGATCCGTCTCTACAATGAGCAGTTCTTC.